The following is a T cell receptor (beta chain) sequence with its context. This sample was included in a study of blood T cell repertoires in COVID-19. Study summary: The samples span acute and convalescent COVID-19 from the United States, Italy and Spain. T cells, B-cell-depleted T cells, or PBMCs provided the cDNA or gDNA that served as material.

In the authors' workflow: Amplification with reference gene primers provided the estimates of nucleated cell counts. Assay: immunoSEQ multiplex PCR; the TCRdb copy retains only in-frame clones and omits some. The V and J calls and clone size come from that table; D and trimming were worked out from the DNA. The sample carries 150,000 to 200,000 clones, around 89% recorded once. Germline trimming cut 6 bases from V and 3 bases from J; bases unmatched to any gene: 7. CDR1 and CDR2 (germline): WNHNN, SYGVQD (reference sequence). The CDR3 has 15 amino acids. The V call is TRBV10-1, the J call TRBJ2-2; 7 positions agree with TRBD2. This TCR came from a man younger than 30 who had recovered from COVID-19. Sequenced input: peripheral blood. CDR3 in amino acids: CASSPRAGYTGELFF. CDR3 nucleotide sequence: TGCGCCAGCAGCCCTCGAGCGGGATACACCGGGGAGCTGTTTTTT.